The clone carrying this TCR beta chain has ten or more counts. Its cognate antigen is unknown. The record originates from a study of T cells in Graves' hyperthyroidism and ophthalmopathy. Overall study findings and caveats: Most thyroid clonotypes expanded above 0.001 were also detected in blood.

Amplified regions were TCR beta CDR3 sequences from RNA transcripts. In the first-round RT-PCR of the TCR CDR3, the HTBI primer set was used. One entry per CDR3 protein, called by TCRdb with MiXCR from the multiplex PCR reads. The data hold 460,000 or so distinct CDR3 sequences, with around an eighth observed a single time. Graves' hyperthyroidism without ophthalmopathy progression within 18 months was termed stable. Aged 18 to 65, the patients had hyperthyroidism that was newly diagnosed and had lasted under 2 months. The PBMCs were sourced from fresh peripheral blood (around 9.9 ml). The sequencing input was blood. The clonotype was recovered from a woman aged 18-29 years with Graves' hyperthyroidism.

CDR3 nucleotide sequence: TGTGCCAGCAGTCCGCCTCACCGGGAGACAGCTTTCTTT. It encodes CASSPPHRETAFF. V is TRBV28 and J is TRBJ1-1; D gene ambiguous. The CDR3 length is 13 residues. The ends were cut back, 5 bases at V and 10 bases at J, with 17 bases in the middle. The germline gives CDR1 MDHEN, CDR2 SYDVKM.